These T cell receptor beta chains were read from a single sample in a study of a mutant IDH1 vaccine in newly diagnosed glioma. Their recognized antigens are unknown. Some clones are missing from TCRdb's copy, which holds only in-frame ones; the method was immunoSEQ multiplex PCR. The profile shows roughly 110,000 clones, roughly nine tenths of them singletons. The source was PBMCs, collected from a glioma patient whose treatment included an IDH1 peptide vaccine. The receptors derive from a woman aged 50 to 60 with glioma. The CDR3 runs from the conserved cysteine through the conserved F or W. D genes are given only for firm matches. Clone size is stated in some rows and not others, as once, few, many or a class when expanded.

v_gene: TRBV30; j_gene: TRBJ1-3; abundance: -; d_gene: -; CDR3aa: CAWRGGNTIYF; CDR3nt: TGTGCCTGGAGGGGAGGGAACACCATATATTTT
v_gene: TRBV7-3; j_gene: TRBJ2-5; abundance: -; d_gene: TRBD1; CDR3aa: CASSLGTGSQETQYF; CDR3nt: TGTGCCAGCAGCTTAGGGACAGGTAGCCAAGAGACCCAGTACTTC
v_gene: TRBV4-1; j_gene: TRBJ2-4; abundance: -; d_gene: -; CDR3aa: CASSPEERAKNIQYF; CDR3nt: TGCGCCAGCAGCCCGGAGGAAAGGGCCAAAAACATTCAGTACTTC
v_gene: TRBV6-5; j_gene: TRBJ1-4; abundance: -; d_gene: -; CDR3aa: CASSPGAATNEKLFF; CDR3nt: TGTGCCAGCAGTCCAGGCGCCGCAACTAATGAAAAACTGTTTTTT
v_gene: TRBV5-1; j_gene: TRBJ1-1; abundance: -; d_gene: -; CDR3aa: CASSLDPPPNTEAFF; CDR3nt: TGCGCCAGCAGCTTGGACCCCCCTCCAAACACTGAAGCTTTCTTT
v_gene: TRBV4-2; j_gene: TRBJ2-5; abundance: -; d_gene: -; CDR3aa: CASSQGSETQYF; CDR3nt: TGTGCCAGCAGCCAGGGCTCGGAGACCCAGTACTTC
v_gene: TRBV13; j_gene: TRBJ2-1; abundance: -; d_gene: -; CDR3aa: CASSFYNEQFF; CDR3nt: TGTGCCAGCAGCTTCTACAATGAGCAGTTCTTC
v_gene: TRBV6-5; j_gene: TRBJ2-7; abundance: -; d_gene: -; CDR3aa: CASRRHRDAAYEQYF; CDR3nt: TGTGCCAGCAGAAGACACAGGGACGCGGCCTACGAGCAGTACTTC
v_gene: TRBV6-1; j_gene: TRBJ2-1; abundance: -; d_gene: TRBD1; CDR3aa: CASRKGTDYNEQFF; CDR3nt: TGTGCCAGCAGGAAGGGGACAGATTACAATGAGCAGTTCTTC
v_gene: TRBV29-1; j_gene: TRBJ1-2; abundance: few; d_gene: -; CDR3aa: CSVRGTNYGYTF; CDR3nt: TGCAGCGTAAGGGGGACTAACTATGGCTACACCTTC
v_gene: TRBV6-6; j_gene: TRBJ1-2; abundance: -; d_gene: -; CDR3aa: CASSHPQGMDYGYTF; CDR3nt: TGTGCCAGCAGCCACCCACAGGGAATGGACTATGGCTACACCTTC
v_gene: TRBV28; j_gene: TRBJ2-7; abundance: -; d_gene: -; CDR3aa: CASSIYEQYF; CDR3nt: TGTGCCAGCAGCATTTACGAGCAGTACTTC
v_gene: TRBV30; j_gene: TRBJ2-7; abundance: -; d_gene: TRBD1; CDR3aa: CACQQGALEQYF; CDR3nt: TGTGCCTGCCAACAGGGGGCACTCGAGCAGTACTTC
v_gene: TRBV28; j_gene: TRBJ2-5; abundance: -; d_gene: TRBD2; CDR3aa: CASSLGTSVKETQYF; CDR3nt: TGTGCCAGCAGCCTAGGGACTAGCGTTAAAGAGACCCAGTACTTC
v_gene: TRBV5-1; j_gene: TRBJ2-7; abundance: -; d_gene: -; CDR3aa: CASSLGGSGYEQYF; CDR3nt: TGCGCCAGCAGCTTGGGTGGGAGCGGCTACGAGCAGTACTTC
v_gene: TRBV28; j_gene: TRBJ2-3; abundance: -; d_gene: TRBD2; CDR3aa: CASSSGAGGTDTQYF; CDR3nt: TGTGCCAGCAGCTCGGGAGCGGGAGGCACAGATACGCAGTATTTT
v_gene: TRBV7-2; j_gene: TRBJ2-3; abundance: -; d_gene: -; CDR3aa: CASRSSTDTQYF; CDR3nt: TGTGCCAGCAGGTCTAGCACAGATACGCAGTATTTT
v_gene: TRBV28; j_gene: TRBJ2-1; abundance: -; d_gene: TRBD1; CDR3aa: CASRDRGQDEQFF; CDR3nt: TGTGCCAGCAGGGACAGGGGGCAGGATGAGCAGTTCTTC
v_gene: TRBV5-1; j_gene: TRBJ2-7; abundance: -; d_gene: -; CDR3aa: CASSLVRHRTDSRGNEQYF; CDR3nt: TGCGCCAGCAGCTTGGTTCGGCACCGCACCGATTCCAGAGGGAACGAGCAGTACTTC
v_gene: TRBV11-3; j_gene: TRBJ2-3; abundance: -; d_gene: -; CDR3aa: CASSLGANGVRAGTQYF; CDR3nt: TGTGCCAGCAGCTTAGGGGCTAACGGTGTACGGGCTGGTACGCAGTATTTT
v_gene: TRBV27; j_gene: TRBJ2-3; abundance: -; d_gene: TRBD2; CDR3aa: CASSETSGRGGTQYF; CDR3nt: TGTGCCAGCAGTGAGACTAGCGGGAGAGGCGGTACGCAGTATTTT
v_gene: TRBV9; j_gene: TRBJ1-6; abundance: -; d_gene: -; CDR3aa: CASSVGEGLNSPLHF; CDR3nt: TGTGCCAGCAGCGTAGGTGAGGGATTGAATTCACCCCTCCACTTT
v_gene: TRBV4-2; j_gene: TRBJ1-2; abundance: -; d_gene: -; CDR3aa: CASSQDGQTSYGYTF; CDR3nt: TGTGCCAGCAGCCAAGATGGACAGACCTCTTATGGCTACACCTTC
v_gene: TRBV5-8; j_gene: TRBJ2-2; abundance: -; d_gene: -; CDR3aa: CASSLGPDNLRGELFF; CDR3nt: TGTGCCAGCAGCTTAGGCCCGGACAATCTCCGGGGGGAGCTGTTTTTT
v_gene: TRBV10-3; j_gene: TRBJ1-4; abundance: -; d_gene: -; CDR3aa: CASSSIEGREGKLFF; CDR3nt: TGTGCCTCCTCAAGCATAGAGGGCCGAGAGGGAAAACTGTTTTTT
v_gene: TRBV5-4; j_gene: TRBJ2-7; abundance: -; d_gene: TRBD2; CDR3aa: CASSLAGGSYEQYF; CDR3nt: TGTGCCAGCAGCTTGGCTGGCGGGAGCTACGAGCAGTACTTC
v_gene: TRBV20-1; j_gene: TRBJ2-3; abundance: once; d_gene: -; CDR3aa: CSAMADTQYF; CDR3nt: TGCAGTGCTATGGCCGATACGCAGTATTTT
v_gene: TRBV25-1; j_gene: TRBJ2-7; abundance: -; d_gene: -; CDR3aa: CASAGYEDEQYF; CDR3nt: TGTGCCAGCGCGGGCTATGAGGACGAGCAGTACTTC
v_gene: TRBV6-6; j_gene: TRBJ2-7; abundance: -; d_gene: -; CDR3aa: CASSPGAQAFYEQYF; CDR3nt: TGTGCCAGCAGCCCTGGGGCACAGGCTTTCTACGAGCAGTACTTC
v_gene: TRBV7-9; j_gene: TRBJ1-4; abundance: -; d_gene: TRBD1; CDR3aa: CASSPYRGATNEKLFF; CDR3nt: TGTGCCAGCAGCCCGTACAGGGGGGCGACTAATGAAAAACTGTTTTTT
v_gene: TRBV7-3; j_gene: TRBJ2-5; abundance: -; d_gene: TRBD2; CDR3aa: CASSPGAPGGETQYF; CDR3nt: TGTGCCAGCAGCCCTGGGGCGCCGGGAGGGGAGACCCAGTACTTC
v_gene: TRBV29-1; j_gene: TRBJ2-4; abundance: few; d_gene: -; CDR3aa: CSAAPRDIQYF; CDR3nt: TGCAGCGCCGCCCCAAGGGACATTCAGTACTTC
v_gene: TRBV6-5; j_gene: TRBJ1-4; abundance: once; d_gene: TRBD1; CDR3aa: CARQGALNEKLFF; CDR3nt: TGTGCCAGACAGGGGGCCCTGAATGAAAAACTGTTTTTT
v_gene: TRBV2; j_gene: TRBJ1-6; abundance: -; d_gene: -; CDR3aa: CASSGEGSANSPLHF; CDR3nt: TGTGCCAGCAGTGGTGAAGGGTCGGCTAATTCACCCCTCCACTTT
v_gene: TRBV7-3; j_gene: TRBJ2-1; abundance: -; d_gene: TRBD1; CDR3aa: CASSLLRQGANEQFF; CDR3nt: TGTGCCAGCAGCTTACTGCGACAGGGGGCCAATGAGCAGTTCTTC
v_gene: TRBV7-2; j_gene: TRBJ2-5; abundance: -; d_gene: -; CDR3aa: CASSLDTRTQYF; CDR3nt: TGTGCCAGCAGCTTAGATACGAGGACCCAGTACTTC
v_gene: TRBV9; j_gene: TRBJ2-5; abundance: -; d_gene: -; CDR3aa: CASSRLNRARGEETQYF; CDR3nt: TGTGCCAGCAGCCGATTGAACCGGGCAAGGGGAGAAGAGACCCAGTACTTC
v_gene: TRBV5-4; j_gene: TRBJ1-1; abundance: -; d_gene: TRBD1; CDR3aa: CASSLARGHETEAFF; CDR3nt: TGTGCCAGCAGCTTGGCTAGGGGGCATGAGACTGAAGCTTTCTTT
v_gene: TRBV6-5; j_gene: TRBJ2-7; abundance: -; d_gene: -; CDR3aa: CASSYSGLSTEEQYF; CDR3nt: TGTGCCAGCAGTTACTCGGGACTCTCGACGGAAGAGCAGTACTTC
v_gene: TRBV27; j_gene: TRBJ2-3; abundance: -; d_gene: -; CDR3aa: CASSLATGRKVTQYF; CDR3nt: TGTGCCAGCAGTTTAGCGACAGGGAGGAAGGTTACGCAGTATTTT
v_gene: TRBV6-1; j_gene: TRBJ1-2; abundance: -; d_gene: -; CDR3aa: CAVHPQGRREDGYTF; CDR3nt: TGTGCCGTTCATCCCCAGGGGAGGCGGGAGGATGGCTACACCTTC
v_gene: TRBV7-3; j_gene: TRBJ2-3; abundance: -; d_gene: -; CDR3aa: CASSPGGPTDTQYF; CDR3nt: TGTGCCAGCAGCCCAGGGGGGCCCACAGATACGCAGTATTTT
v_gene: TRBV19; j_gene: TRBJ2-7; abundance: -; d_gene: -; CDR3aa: CASSTTFAYEQYF; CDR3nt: TGTGCCAGTAGTACAACGTTTGCCTACGAGCAGTACTTC
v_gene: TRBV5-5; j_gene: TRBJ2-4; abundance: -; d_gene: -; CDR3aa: CASRVVGAPNIQYF; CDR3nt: TGTGCCAGCAGGGTAGTCGGGGCACCAAACATTCAGTACTTC
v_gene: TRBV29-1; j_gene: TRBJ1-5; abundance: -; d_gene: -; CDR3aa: CSVVTGRPITPRQPQHF; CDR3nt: TGCAGCGTTGTAACAGGGCGCCCAATAACTCCAAGGCAGCCCCAGCATTTT
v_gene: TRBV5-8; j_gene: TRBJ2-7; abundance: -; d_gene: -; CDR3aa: CASSLSLGARHEQYF; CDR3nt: TGTGCCAGCAGCTTAAGTCTAGGGGCTCGGCACGAGCAGTACTTC
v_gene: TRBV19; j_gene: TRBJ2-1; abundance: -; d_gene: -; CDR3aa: CASKGGADLNEQFF; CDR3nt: TGTGCCAGTAAGGGGGGCGCTGACCTCAATGAGCAGTTCTTC
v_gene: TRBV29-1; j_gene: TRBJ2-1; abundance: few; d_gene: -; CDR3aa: CSVVVSLSSYNEQFF; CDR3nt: TGCAGCGTTGTAGTAAGTCTGAGCTCCTACAATGAGCAGTTCTTC
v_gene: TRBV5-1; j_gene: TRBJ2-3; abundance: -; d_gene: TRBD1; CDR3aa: CASSRQGQTTDTQYF; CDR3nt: TGCGCCAGCAGCCGCCAGGGACAGACCACAGATACGCAGTATTTT
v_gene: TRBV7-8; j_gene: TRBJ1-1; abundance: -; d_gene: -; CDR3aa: CASSPRPDGTKAFF; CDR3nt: TGTGCCAGCAGCCCACGCCCCGACGGGACGAAAGCTTTCTTT
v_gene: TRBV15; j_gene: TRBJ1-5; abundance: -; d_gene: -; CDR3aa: CATSRTGTGDQPQHF; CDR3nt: TGTGCCACCAGCAGAACAGGGACGGGGGATCAGCCCCAGCATTTT
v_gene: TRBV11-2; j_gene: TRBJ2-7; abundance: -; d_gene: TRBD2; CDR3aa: CASSLGGTSGREQYF; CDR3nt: TGTGCCAGCAGCTTAGGTGGGACTAGCGGAAGGGAGCAGTACTTC
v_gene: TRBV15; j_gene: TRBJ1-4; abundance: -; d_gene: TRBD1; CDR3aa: CATSSLKETGNEKLFF; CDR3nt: TGTGCCACCAGCAGTTTAAAGGAGACAGGGAATGAAAAACTGTTTTTT